The present entry profiles one TCR beta chain with its context. The CDR3 loop spans 14 amino acids. Per germline, CDR1 LGHDT and CDR2 YNNKEL (reference sequence). The ends were cut back, 2 bases at V and 3 bases at J, with 11 bases in the middle. The data derive from a study of control samples from healthy donors and cancer patients. The method was immunoSEQ multiplex PCR; TCRdb's version includes in-frame clones alone and lacks a portion of them. This table holds 90,000 to 100,000 clones, about 79% found once. This TCR derives from a woman aged 25 to 39 in good health. The chain has TRBV3-1 (or the pseudogene TRBV3-2) and TRBJ2-7; the D gene is possibly TRBD1 (5 bases). Material for sequencing was blood. This chain's CDR3 is CASSQRGNNYEQYF. CDR3 coding DNA: TGTGCCAGCAGCCAAAGGGGCAACAACTACGAGCAGTACTTC.